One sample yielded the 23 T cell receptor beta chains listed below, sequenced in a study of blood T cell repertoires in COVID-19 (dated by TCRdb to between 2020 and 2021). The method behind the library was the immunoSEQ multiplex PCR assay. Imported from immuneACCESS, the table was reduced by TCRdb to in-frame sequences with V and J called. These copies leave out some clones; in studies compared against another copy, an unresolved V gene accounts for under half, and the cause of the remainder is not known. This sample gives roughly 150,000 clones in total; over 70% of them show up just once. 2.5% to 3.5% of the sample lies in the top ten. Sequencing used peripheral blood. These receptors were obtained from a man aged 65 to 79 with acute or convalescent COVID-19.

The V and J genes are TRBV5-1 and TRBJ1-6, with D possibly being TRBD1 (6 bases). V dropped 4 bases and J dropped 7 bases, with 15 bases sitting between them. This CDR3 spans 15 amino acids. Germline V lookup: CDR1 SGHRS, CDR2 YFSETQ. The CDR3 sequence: CASSVQVTGNSPLHF. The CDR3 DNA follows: TGCGCCAGCAGCGTTCAGGTGACAGGCAATTCACCCCTCCACTTT.

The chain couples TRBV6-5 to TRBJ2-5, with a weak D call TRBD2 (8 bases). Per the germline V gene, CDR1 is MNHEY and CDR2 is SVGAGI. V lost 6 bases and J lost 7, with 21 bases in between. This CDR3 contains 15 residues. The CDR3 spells CASSSGGTAFGTQYF. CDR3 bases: TGTGCCAGCAGCTCGGGGGGGACAGCCTTTGGGACCCAGTACTTC.

CDR3 protein: CASSTSPTVNTEAFF. Written as DNA, the CDR3 is TGTGCCAGCAGCACCTCCCCGACAGTCAACACTGAAGCTTTCTTT. The rearrangement joins TRBV9 to TRBJ1-1, with a weak D call TRBD1 (5 bases). V lost 4 bases and J 2 bases, leaving 15 bases between the germline ends. CDR1 and CDR2 from the germline V gene are SGDLS and YYNGEE. The CDR3 consists of 15 residues.

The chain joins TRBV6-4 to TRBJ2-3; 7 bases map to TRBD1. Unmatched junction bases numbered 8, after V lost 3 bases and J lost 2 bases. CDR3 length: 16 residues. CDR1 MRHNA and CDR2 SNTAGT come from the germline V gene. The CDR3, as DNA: TGTGCCAGCAGTGATCTCGACAGGGCCTCCACAGATACGCAGTATTTT. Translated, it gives CASSDLDRASTDTQYF.

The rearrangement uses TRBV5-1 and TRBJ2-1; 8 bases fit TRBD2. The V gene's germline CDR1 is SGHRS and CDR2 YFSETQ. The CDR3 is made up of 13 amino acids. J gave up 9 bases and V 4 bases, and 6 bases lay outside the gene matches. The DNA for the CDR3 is TGCGCCAGCAGCCGGGAGGGATCCGCTGAGCAGTTCTTC. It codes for CASSREGSAEQFF.

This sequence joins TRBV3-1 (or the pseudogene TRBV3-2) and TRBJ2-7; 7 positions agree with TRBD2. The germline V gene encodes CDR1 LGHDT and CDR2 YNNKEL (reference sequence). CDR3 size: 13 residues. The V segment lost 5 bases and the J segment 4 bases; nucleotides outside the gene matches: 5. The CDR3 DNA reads TGTGCCAGCAGCGGGGGGGGACCTTACGAGCAGTACTTC. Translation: CASSGGGPYEQYF.

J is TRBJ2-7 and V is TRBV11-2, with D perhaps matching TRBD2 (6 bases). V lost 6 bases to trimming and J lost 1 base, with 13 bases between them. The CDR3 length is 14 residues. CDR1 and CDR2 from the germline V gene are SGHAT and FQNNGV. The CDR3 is CASSYTGGSYEQYF. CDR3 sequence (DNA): TGTGCCAGCAGTTACACTGGGGGGTCCTACGAGCAGTACTTC.

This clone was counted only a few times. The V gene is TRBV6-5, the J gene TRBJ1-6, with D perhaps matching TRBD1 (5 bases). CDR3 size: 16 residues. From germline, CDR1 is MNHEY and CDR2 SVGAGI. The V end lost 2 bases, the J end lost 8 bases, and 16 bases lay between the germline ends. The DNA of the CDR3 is TGTGCCAGCAGTTACCCGTCGTCCGGAGGGGATTCACCCCTCCACTTT. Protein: CASSYPSSGGDSPLHF.

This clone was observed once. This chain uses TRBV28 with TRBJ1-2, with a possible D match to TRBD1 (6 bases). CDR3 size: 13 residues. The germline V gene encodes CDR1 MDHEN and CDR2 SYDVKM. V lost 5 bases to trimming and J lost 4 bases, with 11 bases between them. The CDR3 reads CASSGGGSYGYTF. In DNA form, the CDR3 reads TGTGCCAGCAGTGGTGGGGGCTCCTATGGCTACACCTTC.

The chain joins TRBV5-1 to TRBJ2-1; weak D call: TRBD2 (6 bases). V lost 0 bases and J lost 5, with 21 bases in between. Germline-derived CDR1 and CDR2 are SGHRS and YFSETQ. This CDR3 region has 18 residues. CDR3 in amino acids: CASSLVVGGSVGDNEQFF. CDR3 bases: TGCGCCAGCAGCTTGGTTGTTGGGGGGTCAGTGGGTGACAATGAGCAGTTCTTC.

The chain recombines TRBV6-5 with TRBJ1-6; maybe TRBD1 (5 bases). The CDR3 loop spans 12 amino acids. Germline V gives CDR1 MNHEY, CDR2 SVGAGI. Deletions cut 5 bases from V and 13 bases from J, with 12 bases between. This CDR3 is CASSTTATPLHF. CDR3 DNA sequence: TGTGCCAGCAGTACGACAGCCACCCCCCTCCACTTT.

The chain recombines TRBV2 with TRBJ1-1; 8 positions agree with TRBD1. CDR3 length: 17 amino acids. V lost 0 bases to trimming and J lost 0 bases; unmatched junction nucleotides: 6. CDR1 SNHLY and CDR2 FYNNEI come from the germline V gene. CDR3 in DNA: TGTGCCAGCAGTGAAGCGCGGACAGGGCGGGTGAACACTGAAGCTTTCTTT. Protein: CASSEARTGRVNTEAFF.

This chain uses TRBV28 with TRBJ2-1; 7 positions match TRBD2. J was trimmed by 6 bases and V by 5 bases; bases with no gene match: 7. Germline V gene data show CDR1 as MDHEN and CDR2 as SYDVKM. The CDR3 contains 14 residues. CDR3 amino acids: CASSHQLAFNEQFF. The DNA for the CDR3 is TGTGCCAGCAGTCACCAACTAGCGTTCAATGAGCAGTTCTTC.

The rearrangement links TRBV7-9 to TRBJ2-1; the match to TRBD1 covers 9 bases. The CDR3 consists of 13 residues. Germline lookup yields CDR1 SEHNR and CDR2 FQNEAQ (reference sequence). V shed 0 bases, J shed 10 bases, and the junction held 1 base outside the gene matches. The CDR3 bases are TGTGCCAGCAGCTTAGCCGGGACAGGGGAGCAGTTCTTC. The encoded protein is CASSLAGTGEQFF.

CDR3 coding DNA: TGTGCCAGCAGCCGAGGGTTAACTGAAGCTTTCTTT. As protein: CASSRGLTEAFF. The chain carries TRBV11-3 and TRBJ1-1; D unresolved. V gave up 5 bases and J gave up 5 bases, with 9 bases separating them. This CDR3 is built from 12 residues. CDR1 and CDR2 (germline): SGHNT, YENEEA.

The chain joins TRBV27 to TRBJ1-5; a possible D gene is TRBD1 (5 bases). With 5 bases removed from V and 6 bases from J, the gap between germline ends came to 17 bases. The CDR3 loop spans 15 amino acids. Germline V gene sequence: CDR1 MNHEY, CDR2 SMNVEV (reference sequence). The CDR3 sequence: CASSTDSRPTQPQHF. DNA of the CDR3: TGTGCCAGCAGTACCGACAGCCGGCCTACTCAGCCCCAGCATTTT.

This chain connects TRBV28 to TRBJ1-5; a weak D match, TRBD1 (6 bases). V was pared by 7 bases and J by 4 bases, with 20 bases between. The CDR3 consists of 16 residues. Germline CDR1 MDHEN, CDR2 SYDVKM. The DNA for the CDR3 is TGTGCCAGCACCCAACCGGACAGATCGCCAAATCAGCCCCAGCATTTT. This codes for CASTQPDRSPNQPQHF.

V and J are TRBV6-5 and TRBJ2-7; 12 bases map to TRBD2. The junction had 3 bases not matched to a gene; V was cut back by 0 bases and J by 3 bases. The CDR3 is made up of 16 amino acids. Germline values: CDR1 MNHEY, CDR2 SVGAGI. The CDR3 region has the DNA TGTGCCAGCAGTTACTCCGGACTAGCGGGGAACTACGAGCAGTACTTC. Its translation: CASSYSGLAGNYEQYF.

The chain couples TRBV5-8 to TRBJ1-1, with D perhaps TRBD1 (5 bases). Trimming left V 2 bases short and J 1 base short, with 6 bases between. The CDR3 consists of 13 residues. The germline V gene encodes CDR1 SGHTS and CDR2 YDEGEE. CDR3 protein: CASSFDRNTEAFF. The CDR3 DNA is TGTGCCAGCAGCTTTGACAGGAACACTGAAGCTTTCTTT.

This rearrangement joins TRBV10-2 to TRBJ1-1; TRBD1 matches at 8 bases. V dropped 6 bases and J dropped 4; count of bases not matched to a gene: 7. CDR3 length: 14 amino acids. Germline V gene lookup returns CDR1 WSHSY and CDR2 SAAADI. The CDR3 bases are TGCGCCAGCAGGGCGGGGACAGGTAGCACTGAAGCTTTCTTT. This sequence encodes CASRAGTGSTEAFF.

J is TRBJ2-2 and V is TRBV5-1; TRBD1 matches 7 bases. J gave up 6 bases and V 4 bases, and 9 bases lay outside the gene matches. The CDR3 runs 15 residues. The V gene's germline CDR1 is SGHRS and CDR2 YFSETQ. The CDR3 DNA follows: TGCGCCAGCAGCCTTAGCCTTACAGGGGCCGGGGAGCTGTTTTTT. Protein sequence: CASSLSLTGAGELFF.

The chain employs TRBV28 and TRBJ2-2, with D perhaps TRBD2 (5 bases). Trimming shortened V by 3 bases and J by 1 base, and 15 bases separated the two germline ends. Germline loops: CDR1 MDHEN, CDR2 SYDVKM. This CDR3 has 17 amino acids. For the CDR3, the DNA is TGTGCCAGCAGTTTCGGCGGTGTCGGGAAGAACACCGGGGAGCTGTTTTTT. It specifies CASSFGGVGKNTGELFF.

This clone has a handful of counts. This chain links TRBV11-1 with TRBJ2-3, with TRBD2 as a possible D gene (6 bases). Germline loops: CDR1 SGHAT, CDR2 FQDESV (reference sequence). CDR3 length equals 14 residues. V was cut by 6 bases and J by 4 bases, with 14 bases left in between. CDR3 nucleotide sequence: TGTGCCAGCAGGGGGGGAGTCGGTTCAGATACGCAGTATTTT. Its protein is CASRGGVGSDTQYF.